A single sample gave rise to the 23 T cell receptor beta chains below, sequenced in a study of T cells expressing NK-cell markers. With the 5' RACE reads reprocessed, TCRdb shows one record per CDR3 protein and no DNA. The sample includes 300,000 to 450,000 distinct CDR3 sequences. Sequenced input: blood T cells: a sorted CD56 or NKG2C T cell subset, CD4+ or CD8+ T cells, or bulk PBMC T cells (not recorded which). All receptors derive from a man aged 18 to 70 in good health.

This rearrangement joins TRBV4-1 to TRBJ1-1. The CDR3 has 17 residues. CDR1 and CDR2 from the germline V gene are MGHRA and YSYEKL. The CDR3 region is CASNGDGYLDMNTEAFF.

The J gene is TRBJ2-7, the V gene TRBV7-9; TCRdb returns TRBD1, unconfirmable since there is no DNA. Germline V gene lookup returns CDR1 SEHNR and CDR2 FQNEAQ (reference sequence). The CDR3 is 14 residues long. The CDR3 sequence is CASSSGTPMSEQYF.

The rearrangement uses TRBV15 and TRBJ1-2; TCRdb picks TRBD1, but there is no DNA to check that call. This CDR3 is 14 amino acids long. CDR1 and CDR2 from the germline V gene are LNHNV and YYDKDF (reference sequence). CDR3: CATSRGAEVYGYTF.

V is TRBV5-1 and J is TRBJ2-1; the TRBD2 assignment by TCRdb is unverifiable without DNA. The CDR3 sequence is 14 residues long. From germline, CDR1 is SGHRS and CDR2 YFSETQ. This chain's CDR3 is CASSRTAPYNEQFF. The full variable domain, rest sourced from reference TRBV5-1 and TRBJ2-1, is KAGVTQTPRYLIKTRGQQVTLSCSPISGHRSVSWYQQTPGQGLQFLFEYFSETQRNKGNFPGRFSGRQFSNSRSEMNVSTLELGDSALYLCASSRTAPYNEQFFGPGTRLTVL.

The V and J genes are TRBV11-1 and TRBJ2-4; TCRdb outputs TRBD2, but without DNA this stays unchecked. The CDR3 has 16 amino acids. CDR1 and CDR2 (germline): SGHAT, FQDESV (reference sequence). The CDR3 loop reads CASSLGPSPAKNIQYF.

This chain links TRBV18 with TRBJ1-5; TCRdb lists TRBD1, though no DNA is available to test this call. CDR1 KGHSH and CDR2 LQKENI come from the germline V gene. CDR3 length equals 16 residues. CDR3 protein: CASSPPGTGGRQPQHF.

The chain has TRBV7-2 and TRBJ2-5; TCRdb names TRBD1, which stays unverified in the absence of DNA. Germline V CDR1 and CDR2: SGHTA, FQGNSA. This CDR3 is built from 17 residues. CDR3 protein: CASSLGPPEGAQETQYF.

This rearrangement joins TRBV7-3 to TRBJ2-5; TCRdb reports TRBD1, a call that lacks DNA to check it against. The CDR3 extends over 15 amino acids. Looked up from germline, CDR1 is SGHTA and CDR2 is FQGTGA. The CDR3 here is CASSLSGQGAGTQYF.

The rearrangement uses TRBV2 and TRBJ2-1; TCRdb's D call, TRBD2, is unchecked because there is no DNA. Germline CDR1 is SNHLY and CDR2 is FYNNEI. The CDR3 covers 14 residues. CDR3 amino acids: CASNRDSTNNEQFF.

This chain links TRBV3-1 with TRBJ1-5. This CDR3 contains 13 residues. Germline loops: CDR1 LGHDT, CDR2 YNNKEL (reference sequence). CDR3 loop: CASSPTPSQPQHF.

This chain connects TRBV20-1 to TRBJ2-3; TCRdb outputs TRBD2, but without DNA this stays unchecked. The CDR3 loop spans 18 amino acids. Germline V gene lookup returns CDR1 DFQATT and CDR2 SNEGSKA (reference sequence). CDR3: CSATGTSGGGQRTDTQYF.

The rearrangement uses TRBV6-6 and TRBJ1-1. The CDR3 extends over 11 amino acids. Per the germline V gene, CDR1 is MNHNY and CDR2 is SVGAGI (reference sequence). CDR3 in amino acids: CASEGNTEAFF.

The genes are TRBV20-1 and TRBJ1-1. Germline-derived CDR1 and CDR2 are DFQATT and SNEGSKA (reference sequence). The CDR3 totals 16 residues. CDR3 sequence reads: CSAPPAQTKMNTEAFF.

The chain links TRBV12-3 or TRBV12-4 to TRBJ2-1; TCRdb reports TRBD2, a call that lacks DNA to check it against. The CDR3 consists of 15 residues. The CDR3 protein is CASSRTSGVFNEQFF.

This chain connects TRBV7-2 to TRBJ2-7; TCRdb gives TRBD1 as the D gene, but with no DNA this cannot be confirmed. Germline CDR1 and CDR2: SGHTA and FQGNSA. This CDR3 contains 15 residues. CDR3 sequence: CASSLRTPGGYEQYF.

V is TRBV28 and J is TRBJ1-6. CDR1 and CDR2 from the germline V gene are MDHEN and SYDVKM. The CDR3 loop spans 14 amino acids. CDR3 loop: CASSTGSNNSPLHF.

V gene TRBV18 combines with J gene TRBJ2-7; lacking DNA, the TRBD2 call made by TCRdb goes unchecked. The germline V gene encodes CDR1 KGHSH and CDR2 LQKENI. This CDR3 contains 12 residues. The CDR3 protein is CATTNVLPEQYF.

The chain combines TRBV15 with TRBJ1-1. This CDR3 is 15 amino acids long. CDR1 is LNHNV and CDR2 is YYDKDF in the germline V gene (reference sequence). CDR3 amino acids: CATSRDSGGSAEAFF. Full variable domain (outside the CDR3, taken from reference TRBV15 and TRBJ1-1): DAMVIQNPRYQVTQFGKPVTLSCSQTLNHNVMYWYQQKSSQAPKLLFHYYDKDFNNEADTPDNFQSRRPNTSFCFLDIRSPGLGDTAMYLCATSRDSGGSAEAFFGQGTRLTVV.

The rearrangement links TRBV12-3 or TRBV12-4 to TRBJ2-7; TCRdb picks TRBD2, but there is no DNA to check that call. The CDR3 contains 16 residues. The CDR3 here is CASSLRSASGGYEQYF.

The rearrangement uses TRBV5-1 and TRBJ2-5; TCRdb proposes TRBD2, but this gene call is untestable without DNA. The CDR3 sequence is 17 residues long. Germline values: CDR1 SGHRS, CDR2 YFSETQ. The CDR3 loop reads CASRTGLQITIQETQYF.

V and J are TRBV14 and TRBJ2-7; TCRdb's assignment of TRBD1 cannot be checked, as there is no DNA. The CDR3 consists of 15 residues. Germline V gene lookup returns CDR1 SGHDN and CDR2 FVKESK. The CDR3 protein is CASSQGTGDFYEQYF.

This sequence joins TRBV3-1 and TRBJ2-1. The CDR3 totals 15 residues. Germline CDR1 reads LGHDT; CDR2 reads YNNKEL (reference sequence). This CDR3 reads CASSQARQTYNEQFF.

This chain links TRBV29-1 with TRBJ2-3; checking the TCRdb D call of TRBD2 is not possible without DNA. Germline CDR1 and CDR2: SQVTM and ANQGSEA. The CDR3 has 15 amino acids. The CDR3 loop reads CSVTLAGGSTDTQYF.